These T cell receptor beta chains were read from a single sample in a study of cytomegalovirus exposure and HLA in healthy donors. Repertoires were generated with immunoSEQ multiplex PCR, while TCRdb's copy carries only in-frame clones and drops some. This table holds 150,000 or so clones, around 74% found once. Sequencing was performed on PBMCs. These receptors were obtained from a man aged 18 to 29 in good health and CMV-seropositive. The CDR3 runs from the conserved cysteine through the conserved F or W. The D gene is left open where the match is weak. Clone sizes are given selectively: once, few, many, or a class where the clone is expanded.

d_gene: -; len: 17; j_gene: TRBJ2-5; abundance: -; v_gene: TRBV5-6; CDR3aa: CASSLETSDDWQETQYF; CDR3nt: TGTGCCAGCAGCCTCGAAACCTCCGACGACTGGCAAGAGACCCAGTACTTC
d_gene: -; len: 16; j_gene: TRBJ1-2; abundance: -; v_gene: TRBV4-1; CDR3aa: CASSQDNRGTNYGYTF; CDR3nt: TGCGCCAGCAGCCAAGATAACCGTGGGACAAACTATGGCTACACCTTC
d_gene: TRBD1; len: 12; j_gene: TRBJ2-7; abundance: -; v_gene: TRBV2; CDR3aa: CASRGTGYEQYF; CDR3nt: TGTGCCAGCAGGGGGACAGGGTACGAGCAGTACTTC
d_gene: TRBD2; len: 16; j_gene: TRBJ2-3; abundance: -; v_gene: TRBV2; CDR3aa: CASRIRLAGPTDTQYF; CDR3nt: TGTGCCAGCAGAATAAGACTAGCGGGTCCCACAGATACGCAGTATTTT
d_gene: TRBD1; len: 14; j_gene: TRBJ1-1; abundance: -; v_gene: TRBV10-3; CDR3aa: CAIIRGQGNTEAFF; CDR3nt: TGTGCCATCATTCGGGGACAGGGCAACACTGAAGCTTTCTTT
d_gene: -; len: 12; j_gene: TRBJ1-3; abundance: -; v_gene: TRBV6-1; CDR3aa: CASESGGNTIYF; CDR3nt: TGTGCCTCAGAATCGGGGGGAAACACCATATATTTT
d_gene: TRBD2; len: 14; j_gene: TRBJ2-3; abundance: -; v_gene: TRBV29-1; CDR3aa: CSVSPVAGADTQYF; CDR3nt: TGCAGCGTTTCCCCTGTAGCGGGAGCCGATACGCAGTATTTT
d_gene: -; len: 15; j_gene: TRBJ2-7; abundance: -; v_gene: TRBV28; CDR3aa: CASSLSDKSSYEQYF; CDR3nt: TGTGCCAGCAGTCTATCGGACAAAAGCTCCTACGAGCAGTACTTC
d_gene: TRBD2; len: 12; j_gene: TRBJ2-3; abundance: once; v_gene: TRBV11-3; CDR3aa: CASSFERGTQYF; CDR3nt: TGTGCCAGCAGCTTCGAGCGGGGGACGCAGTATTTT
d_gene: TRBD1; len: 15; j_gene: TRBJ1-2; abundance: once; v_gene: TRBV27; CDR3aa: CASSLTGQGIYGYTF; CDR3nt: TGTGCCAGCAGTTTAACCGGACAGGGCATCTATGGCTACACCTTC
d_gene: -; len: 13; j_gene: TRBJ1-4; abundance: -; v_gene: TRBV6-6; CDR3aa: CASSYISPAELFF; CDR3nt: TGTGCCAGCAGTTACATCAGTCCGGCGGAACTGTTTTTT
d_gene: -; len: 16; j_gene: TRBJ2-3; abundance: -; v_gene: TRBV9; CDR3aa: CASSVYERVSTDTQYF; CDR3nt: TGTGCCAGCAGCGTGTACGAGCGGGTGTCCACAGATACGCAGTATTTT
d_gene: TRBD2; len: 12; j_gene: TRBJ2-5; abundance: -; v_gene: TRBV5-1; CDR3aa: CASRGGEETQYF; CDR3nt: TGCGCCAGTCGGGGGGGGGAAGAGACCCAGTACTTC
d_gene: TRBD2; len: 18; j_gene: TRBJ2-2; abundance: -; v_gene: TRBV4-3; CDR3aa: CASSHGRLAGGPAGELFF; CDR3nt: TGCGCCAGCAGCCACGGGCGCCTAGCGGGAGGGCCTGCCGGGGAGCTGTTTTTT
d_gene: -; len: 13; j_gene: TRBJ2-5; abundance: -; v_gene: TRBV6-6; CDR3aa: CASSFGLQETQYF; CDR3nt: TGTGCCAGCAGTTTTGGGCTTCAAGAGACCCAGTACTTC
d_gene: TRBD1; len: 15; j_gene: TRBJ1-2; abundance: -; v_gene: TRBV6-6; CDR3aa: CASSYSRDREYGYTF; CDR3nt: TGTGCCAGCAGTTATTCCCGGGACAGGGAATATGGCTACACCTTC
d_gene: TRBD1; len: 14; j_gene: TRBJ1-1; abundance: -; v_gene: TRBV9; CDR3aa: CASSTKTGPTEAFF; CDR3nt: TGTGCCAGCAGCACCAAGACAGGGCCCACTGAAGCTTTCTTT
d_gene: TRBD1; len: 15; j_gene: TRBJ1-4; abundance: -; v_gene: TRBV19; CDR3aa: CASSLQGPAQRELFF; CDR3nt: TGTGCCAGTTCTTTACAGGGGCCGGCACAACGGGAACTGTTTTTT
d_gene: TRBD1; len: 14; j_gene: TRBJ1-1; abundance: once; v_gene: TRBV7-9; CDR3aa: CASRGQGAYTEAFF; CDR3nt: TGTGCCAGCAGGGGCCAGGGGGCGTACACTGAAGCTTTCTTT
d_gene: TRBD1; len: 15; j_gene: TRBJ1-1; abundance: -; v_gene: TRBV19; CDR3aa: CASTWTGLSDTEAFF; CDR3nt: TGTGCCAGTACCTGGACAGGGTTATCGGACACTGAAGCTTTCTTT
d_gene: TRBD1; len: 14; j_gene: TRBJ2-7; abundance: -; v_gene: TRBV6-1; CDR3aa: CASSERQGRDEQYF; CDR3nt: TGTGCCAGCAGTGAAAGACAGGGCAGGGACGAGCAGTACTTC
d_gene: -; len: 14; j_gene: TRBJ1-4; abundance: -; v_gene: TRBV7-2; CDR3aa: CASKTTGSNEKLFF; CDR3nt: TGTGCCAGCAAGACGACAGGCTCTAATGAAAAACTGTTTTTT
d_gene: -; len: 15; j_gene: TRBJ2-7; abundance: -; v_gene: TRBV15; CDR3aa: CATSDLGLASYEQYF; CDR3nt: TGTGCCACCAGCGACCTAGGGCTAGCGAGTTACGAGCAGTACTTC
d_gene: -; len: 11; j_gene: TRBJ2-5; abundance: -; v_gene: TRBV20-1; CDR3aa: CSVQRGETQYF; CDR3nt: TGCAGTGTCCAACGGGGGGAGACCCAGTACTTC
d_gene: -; len: 13; j_gene: TRBJ2-3; abundance: few; v_gene: TRBV9; CDR3aa: CASSVVSGDTQYF; CDR3nt: TGTGCCAGCAGCGTAGTAAGCGGCGATACGCAGTATTTT
d_gene: TRBD2; len: 15; j_gene: TRBJ2-3; abundance: few; v_gene: TRBV4-1; CDR3aa: CASSPQRGTTDTQYF; CDR3nt: TGCGCCAGCAGCCCGCAGCGGGGGACAACAGATACGCAGTATTTT
d_gene: TRBD1; len: 15; j_gene: TRBJ2-2; abundance: -; v_gene: TRBV27; CDR3aa: CASQTDREKGGELFF; CDR3nt: TGTGCCAGCCAAACCGACAGGGAAAAGGGCGGGGAGCTGTTTTTT
d_gene: TRBD2; len: 17; j_gene: TRBJ2-1; abundance: -; v_gene: TRBV7-6; CDR3aa: CASSFARTSGSVDEQFF; CDR3nt: TGTGCCAGCAGCTTCGCAAGGACTAGCGGGAGTGTCGATGAGCAGTTCTTC
d_gene: TRBD2; len: 17; j_gene: TRBJ2-7; abundance: -; v_gene: TRBV27; CDR3aa: CASSPQPTSGKVYEQYF; CDR3nt: TGTGCCAGCAGTCCTCAACCGACTAGCGGGAAAGTTTACGAGCAGTACTTC
d_gene: -; len: 17; j_gene: TRBJ1-6; abundance: -; v_gene: TRBV4-2; CDR3aa: CASSQGLGGLDNSPLHF; CDR3nt: TGTGCCAGCAGCCAAGGATTGGGCGGGCTGGATAATTCACCCCTCCACTTT
d_gene: -; len: 16; j_gene: TRBJ1-3; abundance: -; v_gene: TRBV5-4; CDR3aa: CASSPRGGTTGNTIYF; CDR3nt: TGTGCCAGCAGCCCGCGTGGTGGGACTACAGGAAACACCATATATTTT
d_gene: TRBD1; len: 15; j_gene: TRBJ1-5; abundance: -; v_gene: TRBV7-2; CDR3aa: CASSETTGTSQPQHF; CDR3nt: TGTGCCAGCAGCGAGACGACAGGGACGAGCCAGCCCCAGCATTTT
d_gene: -; len: 13; j_gene: TRBJ2-3; abundance: -; v_gene: TRBV5-5; CDR3aa: CASSFFPTDTQYF; CDR3nt: TGTGCCAGCAGCTTCTTCCCCACAGATACGCAGTATTTT
d_gene: TRBD1; len: 13; j_gene: TRBJ1-2; abundance: once; v_gene: TRBV27; CDR3aa: CASSLRGGDGNTF; CDR3nt: TGTGCCAGCAGTTTAAGAGGGGGCGATGGGAACACCTTC
d_gene: -; len: 11; j_gene: TRBJ2-7; abundance: few; v_gene: TRBV2; CDR3aa: CASRDTYEQYF; CDR3nt: TGTGCCAGCAGGGACACCTACGAGCAGTACTTC
d_gene: TRBD1; len: 13; j_gene: TRBJ1-5; abundance: -; v_gene: TRBV29-1; CDR3aa: CSVGTGGGQPQHF; CDR3nt: TGCAGCGTCGGGACAGGAGGCGGTCAGCCCCAGCATTTT
d_gene: TRBD1; len: 15; j_gene: TRBJ2-7; abundance: -; v_gene: TRBV18; CDR3aa: CASSSGTEGFYEQYF; CDR3nt: TGTGCCAGCTCTTCCGGGACAGAGGGGTTCTACGAGCAGTACTTC
d_gene: TRBD1; len: 15; j_gene: TRBJ1-2; abundance: -; v_gene: TRBV28; CDR3aa: CATPTGQGDNYGYTF; CDR3nt: TGTGCCACCCCAACGGGACAGGGAGATAACTATGGCTACACCTTC
d_gene: TRBD1; len: 13; j_gene: TRBJ2-7; abundance: few; v_gene: TRBV27; CDR3aa: CASSFGQGYEQYF; CDR3nt: TGTGCCAGCAGTTTTGGACAGGGTTACGAGCAGTACTTC
d_gene: -; len: 14; j_gene: TRBJ1-3; abundance: -; v_gene: TRBV6-1; CDR3aa: CASSDLPLGNTIYF; CDR3nt: TGTGCCAGCAGTGACCTCCCCCTGGGAAACACCATATATTTT
d_gene: -; len: 13; j_gene: TRBJ1-2; abundance: -; v_gene: TRBV5-5; CDR3aa: CASSPAEYYGYTF; CDR3nt: TGTGCCAGCAGCCCGGCGGAGTACTATGGCTACACCTTC